What follows are 20 T cell receptor beta chains derived from one specimen sequenced in a study of T cell changes during pregnancy in multiple sclerosis. Measured with immunoSEQ multiplex PCR; TCRdb has only the in-frame clones, and not every one. The data contain 85,000 to 90,000 clones, around 93% of them seen just once; the ten biggest clones take up around 1.8%. Sequencing used peripheral blood, obtained in the first trimester of pregnancy. Receptor source: a female donor in good health, enrolled as a control in a pregnancy study.

The chain couples TRBV4-3 to TRBJ1-5; D may be TRBD1 (6 bases). Germline CDR1 LGHNA, CDR2 YSLEER. The V end lost 0 bases, the J end lost 4 bases, and 10 bases lay between the germline ends. This CDR3 contains 15 residues. In nucleotides, the CDR3 is TGCGCCAGCAGCCAAGAGACAGGACAGAATCAGCCCCAGCATTTT. Its protein product is CASSQETGQNQPQHF.

This clone was seen a single time. V gene TRBV15 combines with J gene TRBJ2-2, with D uncertain. This CDR3 region has 13 residues. Germline assignment: CDR1 LNHNV and CDR2 YYDKDF (reference sequence). Trimming pared 3 bases from V and 3 bases from J, leaving 5 bases between. Here the CDR3 reads CATSRRYTGELFF. CDR3 nucleotides: TGTGCCACCAGCAGGAGATACACCGGGGAGCTGTTTTTT. The full variable domain, in which reference TRBV15 and TRBJ2-2 provide the parts outside the CDR3, is DAMVIQNPRYQVTQFGKPVTLSCSQTLNHNVMYWYQQKSSQAPKLLFHYYDKDFNNEADTPDNFQSRRPNTSFCFLDIRSPGLGDTAMYLCATSRRYTGELFFGEGSRLTVL.

This chain connects TRBV6-5 to TRBJ2-3, with 7 bases fitting TRBD2. The germline gives CDR1 MNHEY, CDR2 SVGAGI. The junction had 9 bases not matched to a gene; V was cut back by 8 bases and J by 1 base. This CDR3 is built from 15 residues. The CDR3 sequence: CASRRTAGGTDTQYF. In nucleotides, the CDR3 is TGTGCCAGCCGTCGGACCGCGGGGGGCACAGATACGCAGTATTTT.

This chain joins TRBV30 and TRBJ1-2; D gene uncertain. This CDR3 has 13 amino acids. Germline CDR1 GTSNPN, CDR2 SVGIG (reference sequence). The V and J ends lost 1 base and 3 bases respectively, with 9 bases between them. CDR3 residues: CAWSDARDYGYTF. The DNA of the CDR3 is TGTGCCTGGAGTGATGCAAGAGACTATGGCTACACCTTC.

The chain employs TRBV13 and TRBJ1-1; D gene uncertain. The CDR3 extends over 11 amino acids. CDR1 is PRHDT, CDR2 FYEKMQ, per germline (reference sequence). Trimming shortened V by 2 bases and J by 7 bases, and 5 bases separated the two germline ends. CDR3 sequence (DNA): TGTGCCAGCAGCTTACAGATTGAAGCTTTCTTT. This encodes CASSLQIEAFF. The whole variable domain, remainder taken from reference TRBV13 and TRBJ1-1, is AAGVIQSPRHLIKEKRETATLKCYPIPRHDTVYWYQQGPGQDPQFLISFYEKMQSDKGSIPDRFSAQQFSDYHSELNMSSLELGDSALYFCASSLQIEAFFGQGTRLTVV.

The chain has TRBV19 and TRBJ2-7, with D perhaps TRBD1 (5 bases). The CDR3 is 11 amino acids. V was trimmed by 10 bases and J by 7 bases, leaving 14 bases between them. CDR1 and CDR2 (germline): LNHDA, SQIVND (reference sequence). CDR3 DNA sequence: TGTGCCACTATAAGGGGTCGGGAGCAGTACTTC. Translated, it gives CATIRGREQYF.

This clone occurred once. The chain joins TRBV4-1 to TRBJ2-1; a weak D match, TRBD2 (5 bases). Germline CDR1 MGHRA, CDR2 YSYEKL. This CDR3 region has 15 residues. Trimming stripped 0 bases from V and 9 bases from J, with 15 bases between. The CDR3 coding sequence is TGCGCCAGCAGCCAAGATATTAGAGGGTGGGGTGAGCAGTTCTTC. Its translation: CASSQDIRGWGEQFF.

The chain is built from TRBV2 and TRBJ2-2, with D unresolved. V lost 8 bases, J lost 6 bases, and 16 bases lay in between. Germline V CDR1 and CDR2: SNHLY, FYNNEI. This CDR3 region has 14 residues. The CDR3 spells CASGRQSRAGELFF. CDR3 nucleotides: TGTGCCAGCGGTCGGCAGAGTCGGGCCGGGGAGCTGTTTTTT.

The chain carries TRBV10-3 and TRBJ2-7; D is undetermined. Germline-derived CDR1 and CDR2 are ENHRY and SYGVKD. The V end was cut by 5 bases, the J end by 0 bases, with 2 bases between. The length of the CDR3 is 11 residues. The CDR3 DNA is TGTGCCATCAGTCACTCCTACGAGCAGTACTTC. It is translated as CAISHSYEQYF.

This chain connects TRBV6-1 to TRBJ2-5; 9 positions match TRBD2. This CDR3 comprises 15 residues. Trimming at V came to 7 bases and at J to 2 bases, leaving 8 bases not matched to a gene. The V gene's germline CDR1 is MNHNS and CDR2 SASEGT. The CDR3 sequence: CASTSSGGRQETQYF. The CDR3 DNA follows: TGTGCCAGCACCTCGAGCGGGGGGCGACAAGAGACCCAGTACTTC.

This sequence joins TRBV7-8 and TRBJ1-4, with D perhaps TRBD1 (5 bases). The V end lost 3 bases, the J end lost 7 bases, and 21 bases lay between the germline ends. Germline assignment: CDR1 SGHVS and CDR2 FQNEAQ. This CDR3 is 17 amino acids long. The CDR3 here is CASSFGSARQGGEKLFF. CDR3 bases: TGTGCCAGCAGCTTTGGCTCAGCTCGGCAGGGAGGTGAAAAACTGTTTTTT.

The chain joins TRBV27 to TRBJ2-6; 8 nucleotides match TRBD1. Per germline, CDR1 MNHEY and CDR2 SMNVEV (reference sequence). The CDR3 covers 17 residues. V lost 5 bases and J lost 0; bases outside the gene matches: 6. The CDR3 loop is CASSPTGDPSGANVLTF. For the CDR3, the DNA is TGTGCCAGCAGTCCGACAGGGGACCCCTCTGGGGCCAACGTCCTGACTTTC.

CDR3 in amino acids: CASSQDGDRGGRGSPLHF. The CDR3 region has the DNA TGCGCCAGCAGCCAAGATGGGGACAGGGGGGGAAGAGGGTCACCCCTCCACTTT. The chain employs TRBV4-3 and TRBJ1-6; 11 nucleotides match TRBD1. Trimming at V came to 0 bases and at J to 10 bases, leaving 11 bases not matched to a gene. CDR1 and CDR2 from the germline V gene are LGHNA and YSLEER. The CDR3 length is 18 residues.

The count of this clone is one. The germline gene is not matched at one end of the junction; a read error may be the cause. The chain has TRBV6-5 and TRBJ1-2, with D hard to call. CDR1 MNHEY and CDR2 SVGAGI come from the germline V gene. This CDR3 is 11 amino acids long. The CDR3 loop reads CTSSSPEGYTF. CDR3 coding DNA: TGTACCAGCAGTTCCCCGGAGGGCTACACCTTC.

This chain connects TRBV7-9 to TRBJ1-5; D is ambiguous. Germline V gives CDR1 SEHNR, CDR2 FQNEAQ (reference sequence). This CDR3 spans 13 amino acids. Deletions cut 5 bases from V and 6 bases from J, with 11 bases between. CDR3 in DNA: TGTGCCAGCAGCCTGAAGGAGGCTCAGCCCCAGCATTTT. Protein: CASSLKEAQPQHF.

This clone was detected once. The chain recombines TRBV7-2 with TRBJ2-3; 11 bases fit TRBD2. Germline V lookup: CDR1 SGHTA, CDR2 FQGNSA. This CDR3 is built from 19 residues. The J segment lost 0 bases and the V segment lost 4 bases, leaving 12 bases of the junction unmatched. CDR3 DNA sequence: TGTGCCAGCAGCTCAGACGAGACTAGCGGGGAAACTAGCACAGATACGCAGTATTTT. This codes for CASSSDETSGETSTDTQYF. Full variable domain (outside the CDR3, taken from reference TRBV7-2 and TRBJ2-3): GAGVSQSPSNKVTEKGKDVELRCDPISGHTALYWYRQSLGQGLEFLIYFQGNSAPDKSGLPSDRFSAERTGGSVSTLTIQRTQQEDSAVYLCASSSDETSGETSTDTQYFGPGTRLTVL.

The V gene is TRBV27, the J gene TRBJ2-7; 7 positions agree with TRBD1. Per germline, CDR1 MNHEY and CDR2 SMNVEV (reference sequence). The CDR3 loop spans 14 amino acids. The J segment lost 0 bases and the V segment lost 5 bases, leaving 4 bases of the junction unmatched. The CDR3 DNA reads as TGTGCCAGCAGTCGGACAGGCGACTCCTACGAGCAGTACTTC. It specifies CASSRTGDSYEQYF.

The chain couples TRBV2 to TRBJ1-1; a possible D gene is TRBD1 (5 bases). With 7 bases removed from V and 0 bases from J, the gap between germline ends came to 18 bases. Looked up from germline, CDR1 is SNHLY and CDR2 is FYNNEI. This CDR3 spans 16 amino acids. CDR3 sequence reads: CASIPPGGRLNTEAFF. Written as DNA, the CDR3 is TGTGCCAGCATCCCCCCGGGGGGACGGCTGAACACTGAAGCTTTCTTT.

This rearrangement joins TRBV21-1 to TRBJ2-1; TRBD2, the table's D call, was not compared with the DNA. TRBV21-1 is a pseudogene locus. This CDR3 has 21 amino acids. CDR3 nucleotides: TGTGCCAGCAGCAAAGAGGTAGTTTTCGGTAGCGGGGGAGGGACTAAGGATGAGCAGTTCTTC. It translates to CASSKEVVFGSGGGTKDEQFF.

V is TRBV4-2 and J is TRBJ2-5; 16 nucleotides align to TRBD2. From germline, CDR1 is LGHNA and CDR2 YNFKEQ. The CDR3 totals 21 residues. The J segment lost 5 bases and the V segment lost 0 bases, leaving 15 bases of the junction unmatched. The CDR3 region has the DNA TGTGCCAGCAGCCAAGAGCCCTTCGCCGGGACTAGCGGGGGGGTGCATGAGACCCAGTACTTC. Its translation is CASSQEPFAGTSGGVHETQYF.